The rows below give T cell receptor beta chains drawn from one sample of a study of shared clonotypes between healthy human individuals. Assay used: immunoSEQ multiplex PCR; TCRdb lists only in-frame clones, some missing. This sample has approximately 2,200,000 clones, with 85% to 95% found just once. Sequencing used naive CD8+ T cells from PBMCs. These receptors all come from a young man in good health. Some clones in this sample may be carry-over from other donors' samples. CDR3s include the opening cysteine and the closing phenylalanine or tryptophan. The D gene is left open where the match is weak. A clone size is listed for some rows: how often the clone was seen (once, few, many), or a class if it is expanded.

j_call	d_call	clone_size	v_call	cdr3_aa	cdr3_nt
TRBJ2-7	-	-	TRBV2	CASSTGRLAYSYEQYF	TGTGCCAGCAGCACAGGGAGGCTAGCGTACTCCTACGAGCAGTACTTC
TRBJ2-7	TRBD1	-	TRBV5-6	CASSLGWTGEYEQYF	TGTGCCAGCAGCTTGGGCTGGACAGGGGAGTACGAGCAGTACTTC
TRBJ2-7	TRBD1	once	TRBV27	CASRLQGPLSYEQYF	TGTGCCAGCAGGTTACAGGGGCCCCTGTCCTACGAGCAGTACTTC
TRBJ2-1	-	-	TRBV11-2	CASSSNYRVSSYNEQFF	TGTGCCAGCAGCTCCAACTACAGGGTTAGCTCCTACAATGAGCAGTTCTTC
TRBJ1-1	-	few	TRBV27	CASSPHSVTIEAFF	TGTGCCAGCAGTCCCCACTCAGTAACTATTGAAGCTTTCTTT
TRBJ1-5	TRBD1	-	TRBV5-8	CASSSTGLDRNQPQHF	TGTGCCAGCAGCTCGACGGGATTGGACAGGAATCAGCCCCAGCATTTT
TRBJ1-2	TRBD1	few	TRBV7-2	CASSEQGEYGYTF	TGTGCCAGCAGCGAACAGGGGGAGTATGGCTACACCTTC
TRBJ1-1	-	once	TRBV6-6	CASGMDGPEAFF	TGTGCCAGCGGAATGGACGGACCTGAAGCTTTCTTT
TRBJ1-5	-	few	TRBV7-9	CASSLVGFQPQHF	TGTGCCAGCAGCTTAGTGGGGTTTCAGCCCCAGCATTTT
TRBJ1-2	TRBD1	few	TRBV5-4	CASSFRSGGSGYTF	TGTGCCAGCAGCTTTCGTTCAGGGGGCAGTGGCTACACCTTC
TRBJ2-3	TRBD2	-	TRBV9	CASSVVSGTGTDTQYF	TGTGCCAGCAGCGTCGTTAGCGGGACGGGTACAGATACGCAGTATTTT
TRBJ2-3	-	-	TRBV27	CASSLVTGTLDTQYF	TGTGCCAGCAGTTTAGTGACAGGTACCTTGGATACGCAGTATTTT
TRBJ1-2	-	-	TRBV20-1	CSARGHHGYTF	TGCAGTGCTAGGGGGCATCATGGCTACACCTTC
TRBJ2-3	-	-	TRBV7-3	CASSLGHPGRADTQYF	TGTGCCAGCAGCTTAGGGCATCCGGGGCGGGCAGATACGCAGTATTTT
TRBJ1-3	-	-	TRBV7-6	CASSLLKGPGNTIYF	TGTGCCAGCAGCTTACTTAAGGGGCCTGGAAACACCATATATTTT
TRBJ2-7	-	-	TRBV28	CASSFLIAGADYEQYF	TGTGCCAGCAGTTTCCTCATCGCGGGCGCCGACTACGAGCAGTACTTC
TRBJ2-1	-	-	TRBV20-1	CSAITYNEQFF	TGCAGTGCTATAACTTATAATGAGCAGTTCTTC
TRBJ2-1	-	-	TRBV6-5	CASSYSWSSYNEQFF	TGTGCCAGCAGTTACTCGTGGAGCTCCTACAATGAGCAGTTCTTC
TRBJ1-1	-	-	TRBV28	CASSFAGTNTEAFF	TGTGCCAGCTCCTTTGCCGGGACTAACACTGAAGCTTTCTTT
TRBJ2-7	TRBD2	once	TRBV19	CASTIRWGREGRPPTYEQYF	TGTGCCAGTACCATCAGATGGGGGCGGGAGGGCCGTCCCCCCACCTACGAGCAGTACTTC
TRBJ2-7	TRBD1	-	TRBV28	CASSPRQGPYEQYF	TGTGCCAGCAGTCCCCGACAGGGACCCTACGAGCAGTACTTC
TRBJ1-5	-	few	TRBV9	CASSENQPQHF	TGTGCCAGCAGCGAAAATCAGCCCCAGCATTTT
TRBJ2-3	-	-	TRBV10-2	CASSEAKGIDTQYF	TGCGCCAGCAGTGAGGCGAAGGGGATAGATACGCAGTATTTT
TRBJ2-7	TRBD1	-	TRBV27	CASSLSGQGVYEQYF	TGTGCCAGCAGTTTATCGGGACAGGGTGTATACGAGCAGTACTTC
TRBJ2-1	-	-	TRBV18	CASSPVAVSYNEQFF	TGTGCCAGCTCACCAGTGGCAGTCTCCTACAATGAGCAGTTCTTC
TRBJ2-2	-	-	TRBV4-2	CASSQDRGVSGELFF	TGTGCCAGCAGCCAAGATCGTGGGGTATCCGGGGAGCTGTTTTTT
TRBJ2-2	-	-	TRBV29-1	CSVPASTGRTGELFF	TGCAGCGTCCCCGCGTCGACAGGGAGGACCGGGGAGCTGTTTTTT
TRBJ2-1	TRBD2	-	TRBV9	CASSASGSRVNEQFF	TGTGCCAGCAGCGCTAGCGGGAGCCGGGTCAATGAGCAGTTCTTC
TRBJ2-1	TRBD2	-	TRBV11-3	CASSLGAGGPIDNEQFF	TGTGCCAGCAGCTTAGGGGCGGGAGGGCCCATCGACAATGAGCAGTTCTTC
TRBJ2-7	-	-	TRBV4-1	CASSLQVSWGSSYEQYF	TGCGCCAGCAGCCTACAAGTTTCGTGGGGGAGCTCCTACGAGCAGTACTTC
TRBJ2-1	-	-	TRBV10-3	CAITGDGSSYNEQFF	TGTGCCATCACCGGGGACGGCAGCTCCTACAATGAGCAGTTCTTC
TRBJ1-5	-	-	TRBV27	CASSPGAGTNQPQHF	TGTGCCAGCAGTCCCGGCGCAGGGACCAATCAGCCCCAGCATTTT
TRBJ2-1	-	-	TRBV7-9	CASSLALTGEYNEQFF	TGTGCCAGCAGCTTAGCGTTAACAGGCGAATACAATGAGCAGTTCTTC
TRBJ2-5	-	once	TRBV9	CASSVVPAGDKTQYF	TGTGCCAGCAGCGTAGTTCCAGCGGGCGACAAGACCCAGTACTTC
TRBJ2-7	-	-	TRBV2	CASSEAGVRGHEQYF	TGTGCCAGCAGTGAAGCGGGGGTTCGGGGGCACGAGCAGTACTTC